One and the same sample provided the 27 T cell receptor beta chains below, sequenced in a study of identical twins (dated by TCRdb to the mid-2010s). The library relied on 5' RACE. Data came from an Illumina HiSeq 2000. In-frame beta chains were kept once TCRdb had trimmed the public reads at Q25 with fastp and called clones with MiXCR. Entries that share a CDR3 protein sequence are merged under the most common genes and DNA. The table for this sample lists 1.5 million to 2 million distinct CDR3 sequences; around 33% of them were counted only once. The ten biggest clones cover about 0.3% of the sample. Sequencing input: cord blood. These receptors all come from a newborn girl in good health.

The J gene is TRBJ2-1, the V gene TRBV11-1; 8 positions agree with TRBD2. Trimming took 5 bases from V and 3 from J; bases not matched to a gene: 9. Germline V CDR1 and CDR2: SGHAT, FQDESV (reference sequence). The CDR3 contains 16 residues. CDR3 protein: CASSLLFREGYNEQFF. DNA for the CDR3: TGTGCCAGCAGCCTCCTCTTCCGGGAGGGCTACAATGAGCAGTTCTTC.

V gene TRBV20-1 combines with J gene TRBJ1-2; weak D call: TRBD1 (6 bases). Germline V gives CDR1 DFQATT, CDR2 SNEGSKA (reference sequence). The length of the CDR3 is 13 residues. The ends were cut back, 6 bases at V and 3 bases at J, with 14 bases in the middle. The CDR3 sequence is CSAIGRTDYGYTF. The CDR3 bases are TGCAGTGCGATCGGCCGGACAGACTATGGCTACACCTTC.

This clonotype appeared a few times. V is TRBV10-3 and J is TRBJ2-3; 9 bases are shared with TRBD2. Germline V gene sequence: CDR1 ENHRY, CDR2 SYGVKD. The CDR3 sequence is 16 residues long. V shed 6 bases, J shed 0 bases, and the junction held 7 bases outside the gene matches. CDR3 sequence: CAISVAGAISTDTQYF. The CDR3 DNA reads as TGTGCCATCAGCGTAGCGGGGGCGATTAGCACAGATACGCAGTATTTT.

The gene calls are TRBV28 and TRBJ2-3; 10 nucleotides line up with TRBD2. There are 16 residues in the CDR3. CDR1 and CDR2 (germline): MDHEN, SYDVKM. J lost 2 bases, V lost 4 bases, and 6 bases had no gene match. Here the CDR3 DNA reads TGTGCCAGCAGTTCAGACGGGACTAGCGCCACAGATACGCAGTATTTT. Protein product: CASSSDGTSATDTQYF.

The chain is built from TRBV4-1 and TRBJ2-5, with 8 bases aligning to TRBD1. CDR1 and CDR2 (germline): MGHRA, YSYEKL. The length of the CDR3 is 16 residues. V shed 1 base and J 4 bases; nucleotides not matched to a gene: 8. CDR3 sequence (DNA): TGCGCCAGCAGCCAAGGAAGACAGGGGCGTACAGAGACCCAGTACTTC. Its translation: CASSQGRQGRTETQYF.

This clonotype was seen more than once but under ten times. J is TRBJ1-1 and V is TRBV6-6, with a weak D call TRBD1 (6 bases). Germline assignment: CDR1 MNHNY and CDR2 SVGAGI (reference sequence). CDR3 length: 14 residues. Trimming removed 6 bases from V and 0 bases from J, with 11 bases in between. CDR3 coding DNA: TGTGCCAGCAGCAAACAGGGACTGAACACTGAAGCTTTCTTT. As protein: CASSKQGLNTEAFF.

This clonotype has more than one count but fewer than ten. The chain is built from TRBV2 and TRBJ2-6; no definite D call. This CDR3 has 16 residues. Trimming took off 3 bases at V and 1 base at J, with 10 bases between the two ends. Germline V gives CDR1 SNHLY, CDR2 FYNNEI. CDR3 in DNA: TGTGCCAGCAGTGATTCCGGTTATTCTGGGGCCAACGTCCTGACTTTC. This translates into CASSDSGYSGANVLTF.

The chain couples TRBV20-1 to TRBJ2-3; the match to TRBD2 covers 9 bases. The length of the CDR3 is 16 residues. The V gene's germline CDR1 is DFQATT and CDR2 SNEGSKA (reference sequence). The V gene end was trimmed by 0 bases and the J gene end by 4 bases; junction bases not matched to a gene: 8. The CDR3 loop is CSARDTGGGGADTQYF. The CDR3 bases are TGCAGTGCTAGAGATACCGGCGGGGGGGGTGCAGATACGCAGTATTTT.

The chain recombines TRBV4-1 with TRBJ2-7; the match to TRBD1 covers 8 bases. CDR1 is MGHRA, CDR2 YSYEKL, per germline. CDR3 length: 15 residues. The ends lost 7 bases at V and 11 bases at J; junction bases unmatched: 19. The CDR3 reads CASNPRSTGVDGKYF. The CDR3 DNA is TGCGCCAGCAACCCACGATCGACAGGGGTTGACGGAAAGTACTTC.

This clonotype showed up just a few times. The V and J genes are TRBV12-3 or TRBV12-4 and TRBJ1-5; D uncertain. The CDR3 consists of 16 residues. V was shortened by 1 base and J by 4 bases, with 14 bases between the two germline ends. The CDR3 DNA follows: TGTGCCAGCAGTTTAGGGGGTGGGCAGATTAATCAGCCCCAGCATTTT. Translated: CASSLGGGQINQPQHF.

This chain joins TRBV6-1 and TRBJ1-2; D is unresolved. The CDR3 has 13 residues. V lost 1 base and J 7 bases, leaving 10 bases between the germline ends. Germline V lookup: CDR1 MNHNS, CDR2 SASEGT. The CDR3 protein is CASSEGPWGGYTF. As DNA, the CDR3 is TGTGCCAGCAGTGAAGGCCCCTGGGGTGGCTACACCTTC.

This clonotype was seen more than once but under ten times. The J gene is TRBJ2-1, the V gene TRBV29-1; D uncertain. Trimming took 2 bases from V and 7 from J, leaving 6 bases between them. This CDR3 region has 11 residues. Germline V gives CDR1 SQVTM, CDR2 ANQGSEA. CDR3 loop: CSVEPENEQFF. CDR3 in DNA: TGCAGCGTTGAACCGGAGAATGAGCAGTTCTTC.

This rearrangement joins TRBV3-1 to TRBJ1-1; D is undetermined. The length of the CDR3 is 14 residues. Germline CDR1 LGHDT, CDR2 YNNKEL (reference sequence). V was pared by 0 bases and J by 1 base, with 6 bases between. The CDR3, as DNA: TGTGCCAGCAGCCAAGATAAGGGGAACACTGAAGCTTTCTTT. It encodes CASSQDKGNTEAFF.

This clonotype appeared once. For the CDR3, the DNA is TGTGCCAGCAAGACATATAATTCACCCCTCCACTTT. This codes for CASKTYNSPLHF. This sequence joins TRBV2 and TRBJ1-6; D not certain. Trimming shortened V by 7 bases and J by 4 bases, and 5 bases separated the two germline ends. CDR3 length: 12 amino acids. Looked up from germline, CDR1 is SNHLY and CDR2 is FYNNEI.

This clonotype was counted a few times. The V and J genes are TRBV4-2 and TRBJ2-7, with TRBD2 identical over 8 bases. This CDR3 comprises 16 residues. V was clipped by 4 bases and J by 7 bases; unmatched bases: 15. The germline gives CDR1 LGHNA, CDR2 YNFKEQ. The CDR3 here is CASSPGLAGFVNEQYF. CDR3 DNA sequence: TGTGCCAGCAGCCCCGGATTAGCGGGGTTCGTCAATGAGCAGTACTTC.

This clonotype was seen a handful of times. V gene TRBV11-2 combines with J gene TRBJ2-1; D call uncertain. CDR1 is SGHAT and CDR2 is FQNNGV in the germline V gene. Between the trimmed V and J ends, which lost 5 bases and 9 bases, there was a span of 17 bases. This CDR3 comprises 14 residues. The DNA for the CDR3 is TGTGCCAGCAGCCCTTTAAAGGACCGAGCTGAGCAGTTCTTC. Amino acids: CASSPLKDRAEQFF.

This clonotype has at least ten counts. The chain recombines TRBV27 with TRBJ1-1, with D perhaps TRBD1 (6 bases). There are 13 residues in the CDR3. The V end lost 3 bases, the J end lost 3 bases, and 8 bases lay between the germline ends. Germline-derived CDR1 and CDR2 are MNHEY and SMNVEV (reference sequence). CDR3 bases: TGTGCCAGCAGTTTGGGGGGGCACACTGAAGCTTTCTTT. Protein: CASSLGGHTEAFF.

This clonotype has only a few counts. The gene calls are TRBV5-1 and TRBJ2-5, with a possible D match to TRBD1 (6 bases). Germline CDR1 and CDR2: SGHRS and YFSETQ. The ends were cut back, 2 bases at V and 1 base at J, with 15 bases in the middle. The CDR3 is made up of 16 amino acids. CDR3 sequence (DNA): TGCGCCAGCAGCTTAATTCAGGGGAGCTTCCAAGAGACCCAGTACTTC. Translation gives CASSLIQGSFQETQYF.

The chain uses TRBV10-2 and TRBJ2-7, with D unresolved. This CDR3 has 13 residues. Germline V gene lookup returns CDR1 WSHSY and CDR2 SAAADI. V gave up 6 bases and J gave up 2 bases, with 11 bases separating them. CDR3 sequence (DNA): TGCGCCAGCAGCGACGATGCTACCTACGAGCAGTACTTC. Protein product: CASSDDATYEQYF.

The gene calls are TRBV6-1 and TRBJ2-7, with D possibly called TRBD1 or TRBD2 (5 bases each). V shed 4 bases and J shed 3 bases, with 13 bases lying between them. The CDR3 covers 14 residues. In germline, CDR1 is MNHNS, CDR2 SASEGT. The CDR3 coding sequence is TGTGCCAGCAGTGTGGTCGGGGCTCTCTACGAGCAGTACTTC. Amino acid sequence: CASSVVGALYEQYF.

The table lists this clonotype with a few counts. V and J are TRBV5-1 and TRBJ2-3; TRBD2 matches at 8 bases. The junction had 5 bases not matched to a gene; V was cut back by 4 bases and J by 1 base. This CDR3 comprises 15 residues. Germline V gives CDR1 SGHRS, CDR2 YFSETQ. CDR3 sequence: CASSGSGARTDTQYF. The DNA of the CDR3 is TGCGCCAGCAGCGGTAGCGGGGCTCGCACAGATACGCAGTATTTT.

This rearrangement joins TRBV5-1 to TRBJ2-1, with 7 bases lining up with TRBD1. V shed 5 bases and J 0 bases; nucleotides not matched to a gene: 8. CDR1 is SGHRS and CDR2 is YFSETQ in the germline V gene. The CDR3 is 16 amino acids. CDR3 coding DNA: TGCGCCAGCAGTCCGCGGACAGGAGTCTCCTACAATGAGCAGTTCTTC. This translates into CASSPRTGVSYNEQFF.

The V gene is TRBV7-2, the J gene TRBJ2-3; no reliable D call. CDR3 length: 15 amino acids. V was shortened by 1 base and J by 7 bases, with 15 bases between the two germline ends. Germline V gene data show CDR1 as SGHTA and CDR2 as FQGNSA. The CDR3 DNA sequence: TGTGCCAGCAGCTTAGACGCGGTTAAGAGGAATACGCAGTATTTT. It is translated as CASSLDAVKRNTQYF.

This clonotype was recorded a few times. The rearrangement joins TRBV24-1 to TRBJ1-2, with 10 bases that match TRBD1. V shed 4 bases, J shed 4 bases, and the junction held 5 bases outside the gene matches. CDR1 and CDR2 from the germline V gene are KGHDR and SFDVKD. The CDR3 is 15 residues long. The CDR3 is CATSDRRTGGYGYTF. CDR3 DNA: TGTGCCACCAGTGACCGTCGGACAGGGGGCTATGGCTACACCTTC.

This clonotype was counted between two and nine times. This sequence joins TRBV27 and TRBJ1-6; 9 nucleotides line up with TRBD1. Trimming cost V 0 bases and J 7 bases; bases outside gene matches: 4. Germline assignment: CDR1 MNHEY and CDR2 SMNVEV (reference sequence). The CDR3 spans 16 residues. CDR3 region: CASSLSMDRGNSPLHF. The CDR3 nucleotides read TGTGCCAGCAGTTTATCTATGGACAGGGGAAATTCACCCCTCCACTTT.

Here the CDR3 DNA reads TGTGCCAGCAGTGAAGCGGCAAATGGCTACACCTTC. Protein: CASSEAANGYTF. V and J are TRBV25-1 and TRBJ1-2; the D is unclear. Germline V gene data show CDR1 as MGHDK and CDR2 as SYGVNS. V dropped 2 bases and J dropped 6 bases, with 7 bases sitting between them. This CDR3 is 12 amino acids long.

This sequence joins TRBV6-1 and TRBJ2-1, with D perhaps matching TRBD1 (6 bases). This CDR3 comprises 13 residues. Trimming cost V 5 bases and J 8 bases, with 13 bases left between them. Germline CDR1 and CDR2: MNHNS and SASEGT. Here the CDR3 DNA reads TGTGCCAGCAGTCCCGCGAGGGGGTATGAGCAGTTCTTC. Translating gives CASSPARGYEQFF.